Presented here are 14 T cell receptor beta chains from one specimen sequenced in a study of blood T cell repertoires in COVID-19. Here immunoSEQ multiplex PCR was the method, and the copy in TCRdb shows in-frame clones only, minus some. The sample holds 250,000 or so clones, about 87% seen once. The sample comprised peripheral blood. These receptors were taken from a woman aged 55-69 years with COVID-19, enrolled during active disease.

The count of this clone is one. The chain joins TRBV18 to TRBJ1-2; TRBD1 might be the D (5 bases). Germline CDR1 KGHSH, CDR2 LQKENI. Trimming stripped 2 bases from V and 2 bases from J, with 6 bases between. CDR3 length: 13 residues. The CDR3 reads CASSPRTNYGYTF. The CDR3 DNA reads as TGTGCCAGCTCACCAAGGACAAACTATGGCTACACCTTC. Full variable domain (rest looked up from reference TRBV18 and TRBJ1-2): NAGVMQNPRHLVRRRGQEARLRCSPMKGHSHVYWYRQLPEEGLKFMVYLQKENIIDESGMPKERFSAEFPKEGPSILRIQQVVRGDSAAYFCASSPRTNYGYTFGSGTRLTVV.

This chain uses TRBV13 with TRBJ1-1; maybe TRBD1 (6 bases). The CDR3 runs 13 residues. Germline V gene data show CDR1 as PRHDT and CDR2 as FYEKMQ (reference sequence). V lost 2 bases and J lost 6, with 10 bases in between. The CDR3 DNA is TGTGCCAGCAGCTTACAGGGGACCGCTGAAGCTTTCTTT. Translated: CASSLQGTAEAFF.

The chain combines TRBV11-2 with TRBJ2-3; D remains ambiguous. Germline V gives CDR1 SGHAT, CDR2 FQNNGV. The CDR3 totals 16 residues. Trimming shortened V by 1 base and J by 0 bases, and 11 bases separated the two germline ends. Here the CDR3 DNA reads TGTGCCAGCAGCTTAGCTGGCAGTTCTAGCACAGATACGCAGTATTTT. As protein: CASSLAGSSSTDTQYF.

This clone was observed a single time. The CDR3 is CASSINRGGRGDTQYF. DNA for the CDR3: TGTGCCAGTAGTATCAACAGGGGGGGGCGGGGCGATACGCAGTATTTT. The chain recombines TRBV19 with TRBJ2-3, with D perhaps matching TRBD1 (8 bases). Germline assignment: CDR1 LNHDA and CDR2 SQIVND (reference sequence). Trimming took 3 bases from V and 6 from J, leaving 19 bases between them. This CDR3 has 16 residues.

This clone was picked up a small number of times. In nucleotides, the CDR3 is TGTGCCAGCAGCCCAGGCACTAGCGCCTTCCAAGAGACCCAGTACTTC. As protein: CASSPGTSAFQETQYF. This chain joins TRBV9 and TRBJ2-5; TRBD2 aligns across 7 bases. The CDR3 has 16 residues. Trimming removed 4 bases from V and 1 base from J; junction bases left unmatched: 10. Germline-derived CDR1 and CDR2 are SGDLS and YYNGEE. The whole variable domain, remainder taken from reference TRBV9 and TRBJ2-5, is DSGVTQTPKHLITATGQRVTLRCSPRSGDLSVYWYQQSLDQGLQFLIQYYNGEERAKGNILERFSAQQFPDLHSELNLSSLELGDSALYFCASSPGTSAFQETQYFGPGTRLLVL.

CDR3 loop: CASSLGTGGVGNTIYF. The CDR3 DNA follows: TGTGCCAGCAGCTTAGGGACAGGGGGCGTCGGAAACACCATATATTTT. V and J are TRBV7-8 and TRBJ1-3; 11 positions match TRBD1. Germline loops: CDR1 SGHVS, CDR2 FQNEAQ. Losses at the gene ends were 1 base for V and 4 bases for J; bases not matched to a gene: 3. The CDR3 extends over 16 amino acids.

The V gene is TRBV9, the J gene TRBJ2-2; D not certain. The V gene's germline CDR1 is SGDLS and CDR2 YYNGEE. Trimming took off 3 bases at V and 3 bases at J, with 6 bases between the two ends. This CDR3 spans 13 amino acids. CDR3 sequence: CASSGHYTGELFF. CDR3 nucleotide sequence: TGTGCCAGCAGCGGACACTACACCGGGGAGCTGTTTTTT. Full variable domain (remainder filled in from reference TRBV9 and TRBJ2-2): DSGVTQTPKHLITATGQRVTLRCSPRSGDLSVYWYQQSLDQGLQFLIQYYNGEERAKGNILERFSAQQFPDLHSELNLSSLELGDSALYFCASSGHYTGELFFGEGSRLTVL.

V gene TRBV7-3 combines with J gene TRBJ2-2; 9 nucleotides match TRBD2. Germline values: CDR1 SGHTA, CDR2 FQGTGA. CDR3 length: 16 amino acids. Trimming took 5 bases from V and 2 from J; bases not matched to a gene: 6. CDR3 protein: CASSMTGTSNTGELFF. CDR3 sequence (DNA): TGTGCCAGCAGCATGACCGGGACTAGCAACACCGGGGAGCTGTTTTTT.

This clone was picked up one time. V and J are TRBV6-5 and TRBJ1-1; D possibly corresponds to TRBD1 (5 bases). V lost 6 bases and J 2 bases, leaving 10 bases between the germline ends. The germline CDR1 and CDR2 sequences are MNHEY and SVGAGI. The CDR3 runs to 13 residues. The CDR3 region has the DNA TGTGCCAGCAGCCCGACAGACAACACTGAAGCTTTCTTT. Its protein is CASSPTDNTEAFF.

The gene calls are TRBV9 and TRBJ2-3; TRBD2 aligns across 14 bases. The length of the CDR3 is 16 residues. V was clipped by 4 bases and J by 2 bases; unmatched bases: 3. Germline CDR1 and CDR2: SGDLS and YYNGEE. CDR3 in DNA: TGTGCCAGCAGCTTGACTAGCGGGAGGGTCACAGATACGCAGTATTTT. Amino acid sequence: CASSLTSGRVTDTQYF.

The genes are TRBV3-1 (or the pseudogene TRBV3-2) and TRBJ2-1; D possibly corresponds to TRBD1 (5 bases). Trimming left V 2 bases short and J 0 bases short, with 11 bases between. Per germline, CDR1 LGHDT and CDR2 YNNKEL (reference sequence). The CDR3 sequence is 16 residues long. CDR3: CASSQSRASSYNEQFF. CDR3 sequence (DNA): TGTGCCAGCAGCCAAAGCAGGGCCAGCTCCTACAATGAGCAGTTCTTC.

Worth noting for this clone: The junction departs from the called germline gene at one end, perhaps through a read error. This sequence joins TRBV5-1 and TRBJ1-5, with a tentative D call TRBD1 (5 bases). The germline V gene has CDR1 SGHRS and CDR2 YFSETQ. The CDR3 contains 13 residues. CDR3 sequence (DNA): TGCGCCAACAGCGGAAGAAGGGGTCAGCCCCAGCATTTT. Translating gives CANSGRRGQPQHF.

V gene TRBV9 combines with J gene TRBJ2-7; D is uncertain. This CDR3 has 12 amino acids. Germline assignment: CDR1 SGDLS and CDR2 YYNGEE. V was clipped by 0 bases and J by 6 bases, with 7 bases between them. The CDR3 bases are TGTGCCAGCAGCGTAGTTCTAGGCGAGCAGTACTTC. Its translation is CASSVVLGEQYF.

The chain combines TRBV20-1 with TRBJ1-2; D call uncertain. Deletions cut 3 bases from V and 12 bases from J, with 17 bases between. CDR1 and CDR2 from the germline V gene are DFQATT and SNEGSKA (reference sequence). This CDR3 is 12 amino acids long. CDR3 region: CSASGRPVYHTF. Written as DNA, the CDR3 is TGCAGTGCTAGTGGCAGGCCGGTTTATCACACCTTC.